This is a list of T cell receptor beta chains from one sample in a study of response to subunit inactivated influenza vaccine. TCRdb ran MiXCR on the RT-PCR reads and lists one entry per CDR3 protein. The sample carries hundreds of thousands of distinct CDR3 sequences, 14% recorded once. Sequencing was performed on PBMCs from blood, taken 14 days before vaccination. Every receptor here comes from a man in his fifties or sixties who received an inactivated influenza vaccine. The CDR3 runs from the conserved cysteine through the conserved F or W. The order of the fields is D gene, J gene, clone size, V gene, CDR3 DNA, CDR3 protein. The D gene is left open where the match is weak. Expanded clones get a size class; other rows say once, few or many, or leave the size out.

D gene: .
J gene: TRBJ1-5
clone size: .
V gene: TRBV6-2/TRBV6-3
CDR3 DNA: TGTGCCAGCAGAACGGGTCTTAGCAATCAGCCCCAGCATTTT
CDR3 protein: CASRTGLSNQPQHF

D gene: TRBD1
J gene: TRBJ2-7
clone size: few
V gene: TRBV9
CDR3 DNA: TGTGCCAGCAGCGCTGGGGGGACAGGCGGACTTGTTGGCCTGGGGCAGTACTTC
CDR3 protein: CASSAGGTGGLVGLGQYF

D gene: .
J gene: TRBJ2-3
clone size: few
V gene: TRBV6-5
CDR3 DNA: TGTGCCAGCAGTCGGGACTTGAATACGCAGTATTTT
CDR3 protein: CASSRDLNTQYF

D gene: TRBD2
J gene: TRBJ2-3
clone size: once
V gene: TRBV7-6
CDR3 DNA: TGTGCCAGCAGCTTGGGCGGACTAGCGGTTAGCACAGATACGCAGTATTTT
CDR3 protein: CASSLGGLAVSTDTQYF

D gene: TRBD1
J gene: TRBJ1-1
clone size: few
V gene: TRBV5-1
CDR3 DNA: TGCGCCAGCAGCAACGGTCAGGGGGTGAACACTGAAGCTTTCTTT
CDR3 protein: CASSNGQGVNTEAFF

D gene: TRBD2
J gene: TRBJ2-1
clone size: many
V gene: TRBV20-1
CDR3 DNA: TGCAGTGCTTCCGCCGGGACTAGTATCCACAATGAGCAGTTCTTC
CDR3 protein: CSASAGTSIHNEQFF

D gene: .
J gene: TRBJ1-3
clone size: many
V gene: TRBV3-1
CDR3 DNA: TGTGCCAGCAGCCAAGATCTGAAGAACACCATATATTTT
CDR3 protein: CASSQDLKNTIYF

D gene: .
J gene: TRBJ1-5
clone size: .
V gene: TRBV6-4
CDR3 DNA: TGTGCCAGCACCGACCCCCAGCGTGTAGGGACAAATCAGCCCCAGCATTTT
CDR3 protein: CASTDPQRVGTNQPQHF

D gene: .
J gene: TRBJ2-2
clone size: few
V gene: TRBV4-1
CDR3 DNA: TGCGCCAGCAGCCATGCCACCGGGGAGCTGTTTTTT
CDR3 protein: CASSHATGELFF

D gene: TRBD2
J gene: TRBJ2-1
clone size: few
V gene: TRBV12-3/TRBV12-4
CDR3 DNA: TGTGCCAGCAGTTTAGTCCAGCGGGGTTACAATGAGCAGTTCTTC
CDR3 protein: CASSLVQRGYNEQFF

D gene: .
J gene: TRBJ1-5
clone size: few
V gene: TRBV28
CDR3 DNA: TGTGCCAGCAGTCCCGTGGATCAGCCCCAGCATTTT
CDR3 protein: CASSPVDQPQHF

D gene: TRBD1
J gene: TRBJ2-3
clone size: many
V gene: TRBV5-1
CDR3 DNA: TGCGCCAGCAGCTCGCGACAGGGGTGGAAGGGCACAGATACGCAGTATTTT
CDR3 protein: CASSSRQGWKGTDTQYF

D gene: .
J gene: TRBJ2-1
clone size: .
V gene: TRBV3-1
CDR3 DNA: TGTGCCAGCAGCCAAGATCCCAACGTCTACAATGAGCAGTTCTTC
CDR3 protein: CASSQDPNVYNEQFF

D gene: .
J gene: TRBJ1-6
clone size: .
V gene: TRBV7-2
CDR3 DNA: TGTGCCAGCAGCTTAGCTGGTACTGAGGCCCCCCTCCACTTT
CDR3 protein: CASSLAGTEAPLHF

D gene: .
J gene: TRBJ2-1
clone size: few
V gene: TRBV7-8
CDR3 DNA: TGTGCCAGCAGCTTGTCATTAACCGGGACTTACAATGAGCAGTTCTTC
CDR3 protein: CASSLSLTGTYNEQFF

D gene: .
J gene: TRBJ1-3
clone size: few
V gene: TRBV7-8
CDR3 DNA: TGTGCCAGCAGCTCACAACAGGGAGTATCTGGAAACACCATATATTTT
CDR3 protein: CASSSQQGVSGNTIYF

D gene: .
J gene: TRBJ2-4
clone size: .
V gene: TRBV6-1
CDR3 DNA: TGTGCCAGCAGTGAAGTATTAGCCAAAAACATTCAGTACTTC
CDR3 protein: CASSEVLAKNIQYF

D gene: TRBD2
J gene: TRBJ2-2
clone size: .
V gene: TRBV5-1
CDR3 DNA: TGCGCCAGCAGCTTGGCCGGGACTAGCGGGCCCGGGGAGCTGTTTTTT
CDR3 protein: CASSLAGTSGPGELFF

D gene: TRBD2
J gene: TRBJ2-7
clone size: .
V gene: TRBV20-1
CDR3 DNA: TGCAGTGCCCCGTCACCCCTAACCGGACTAGCGGGCGAGCAGTACTTC
CDR3 protein: CSAPSPLTGLAGEQYF

D gene: .
J gene: TRBJ2-3
clone size: .
V gene: TRBV9
CDR3 DNA: TGTGCCAGCAGCGTAGACGGAGGGAGCGCAGATACGCAGTATTTT
CDR3 protein: CASSVDGGSADTQYF

D gene: .
J gene: TRBJ2-3
clone size: .
V gene: TRBV15
CDR3 DNA: TGTGCCACCAGCACCCTATCAGGGTGGGACACAGATACGCAGTATTTT
CDR3 protein: CATSTLSGWDTDTQYF

D gene: TRBD2
J gene: TRBJ2-1
clone size: many
V gene: TRBV12-3/TRBV12-4
CDR3 DNA: TGTGCCAGCAGTTTCGGACTAGCGGGGGGGCATGAGCAGTTCTTC
CDR3 protein: CASSFGLAGGHEQFF

D gene: .
J gene: TRBJ2-3
clone size: .
V gene: TRBV27
CDR3 DNA: TGTGCCAGCAGTTTACGGCGGGAATCTGGAACAGATACGCAGTATTTT
CDR3 protein: CASSLRRESGTDTQYF

D gene: .
J gene: TRBJ1-2
clone size: .
V gene: TRBV29-1
CDR3 DNA: TGCAGCGTAGGACCCCTTGGGTCGGCTGGCTACACCTTC
CDR3 protein: CSVGPLGSAGYTF

D gene: .
J gene: TRBJ2-1
clone size: few
V gene: TRBV11-1
CDR3 DNA: TGTGCCAGCAGCTTACTTACGGGAAACAATGAGCAGTTCTTC
CDR3 protein: CASSLLTGNNEQFF

D gene: .
J gene: TRBJ2-2
clone size: many
V gene: TRBV29-1
CDR3 DNA: TGCAGCGTTGGTCTAGTGATAGCCGGGGAGCTGTTTTTT
CDR3 protein: CSVGLVIAGELFF

D gene: .
J gene: TRBJ2-3
clone size: few
V gene: TRBV5-1
CDR3 DNA: TGCGCCAGCAGCTTGGCACCAGACCACGGTACGCAGTATTTT
CDR3 protein: CASSLAPDHGTQYF

D gene: .
J gene: TRBJ2-3
clone size: .
V gene: TRBV4-3
CDR3 DNA: TGCGCCAGCAGCCAAGCCAGAAGACTCGGCGGCGAAGATACGCAGTATTTT
CDR3 protein: CASSQARRLGGEDTQYF

D gene: TRBD2
J gene: TRBJ2-1
clone size: .
V gene: TRBV4-1
CDR3 DNA: TGCGCCAGCAGCCAAGATCCGGGGGGGCCGTATGAGCAGTTCTTC
CDR3 protein: CASSQDPGGPYEQFF

D gene: .
J gene: TRBJ2-5
clone size: .
V gene: TRBV7-9
CDR3 DNA: TGTGCCAGCAGCTCACCCTCTACCGGGGAGACCCAGTACTTC
CDR3 protein: CASSSPSTGETQYF

D gene: TRBD2
J gene: TRBJ2-1
clone size: .
V gene: TRBV7-2
CDR3 DNA: TGTGCCAGCAGCCCGGCCGGGGGGTCAATCTCCTACAATGAGCAGTTCTTC
CDR3 protein: CASSPAGGSISYNEQFF

D gene: .
J gene: TRBJ1-1
clone size: .
V gene: TRBV18
CDR3 DNA: TGTGCCAGCTCACCACGAGGGGACACTGAAGCTTTCTTT
CDR3 protein: CASSPRGDTEAFF

D gene: .
J gene: TRBJ2-7
clone size: few
V gene: TRBV5-1
CDR3 DNA: TGCGCCAGCCGCAGGGGAGACCCGAGCTCCTACGAGCAGTACTTC
CDR3 protein: CASRRGDPSSYEQYF